Given below is one T cell receptor beta chain in context. Methods used by the authors: The assay estimated nucleated cells by amplifying reference gene primers. TCRdb's table, derived via immunoSEQ multiplex PCR, lists solely in-frame clones and lacks some. V and J calls and clone size are those listed in that table; D and trimming were worked out from the DNA. Among 170,000 or so clones listed, 75% to 80% were seen once. This record comes from a study of blood T cell repertoires in COVID-19. The CDR3 runs 21 residues. Per germline, CDR1 SGDLS and CDR2 YYNGEE. V shed 0 bases and J 0 bases; nucleotides not matched to a gene: 14.

The sequence derives from a woman in her seventies with acute or convalescent COVID-19. The gene calls are TRBV9 and TRBJ2-6; 8 bases align to TRBD1. Sample: peripheral blood. CDR3 sequence reads: CASSVDPTGGLAVSGANVLTF. CDR3 DNA sequence: TGTGCCAGCAGCGTAGATCCCACAGGGGGTTTAGCCGTCTCTGGGGCCAACGTCCTGACTTTC.